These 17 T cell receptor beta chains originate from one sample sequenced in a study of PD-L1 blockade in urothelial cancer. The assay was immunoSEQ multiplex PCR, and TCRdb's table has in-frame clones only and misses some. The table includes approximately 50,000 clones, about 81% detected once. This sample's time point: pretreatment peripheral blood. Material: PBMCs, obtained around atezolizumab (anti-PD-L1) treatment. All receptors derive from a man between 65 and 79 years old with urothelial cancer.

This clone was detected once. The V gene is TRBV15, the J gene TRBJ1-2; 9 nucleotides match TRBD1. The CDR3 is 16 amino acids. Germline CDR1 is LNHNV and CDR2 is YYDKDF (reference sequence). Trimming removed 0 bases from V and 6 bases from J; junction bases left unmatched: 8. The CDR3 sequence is CATSRDRGQGSHGYTF. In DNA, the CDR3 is TGTGCCACCAGCAGAGATAGAGGACAGGGGAGCCATGGCTACACCTTC.

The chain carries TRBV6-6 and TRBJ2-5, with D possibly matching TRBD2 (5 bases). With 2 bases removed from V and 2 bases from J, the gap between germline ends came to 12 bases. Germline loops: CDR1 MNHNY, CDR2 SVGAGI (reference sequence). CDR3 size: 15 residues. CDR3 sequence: CASSYAGRTQETQYF. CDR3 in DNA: TGTGCCAGCAGTTACGCCGGCAGGACTCAAGAGACCCAGTACTTC.

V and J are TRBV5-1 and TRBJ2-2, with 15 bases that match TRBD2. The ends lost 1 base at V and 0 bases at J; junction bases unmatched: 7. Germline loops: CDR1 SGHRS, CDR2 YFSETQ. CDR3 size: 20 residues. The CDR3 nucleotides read TGCGCCAGCAGCTTGTCTTCGGGACTAGCGGGGGGCACGAACACCGGGGAGCTGTTTTTT. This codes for CASSLSSGLAGGTNTGELFF. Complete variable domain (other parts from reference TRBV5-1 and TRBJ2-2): KAGVTQTPRYLIKTRGQQVTLSCSPISGHRSVSWYQQTPGQGLQFLFEYFSETQRNKGNFPGRFSGRQFSNSRSEMNVSTLELGDSALYLCASSLSSGLAGGTNTGELFFGEGSRLTVL.

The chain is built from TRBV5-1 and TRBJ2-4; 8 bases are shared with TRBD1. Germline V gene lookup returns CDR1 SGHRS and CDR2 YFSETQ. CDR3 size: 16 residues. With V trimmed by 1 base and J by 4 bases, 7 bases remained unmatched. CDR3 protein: CASSLPTGGMKNIQYF. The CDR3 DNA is TGCGCCAGCAGCTTGCCAACAGGGGGGATGAAAAACATTCAGTACTTC.

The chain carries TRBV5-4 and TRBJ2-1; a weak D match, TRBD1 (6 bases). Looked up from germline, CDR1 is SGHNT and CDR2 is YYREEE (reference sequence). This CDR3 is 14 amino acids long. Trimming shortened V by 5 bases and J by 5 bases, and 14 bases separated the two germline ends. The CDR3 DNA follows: TGTGCCAGCAGTTATGACAGGTTTAACAATGAGCAGTTCTTC. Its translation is CASSYDRFNNEQFF.

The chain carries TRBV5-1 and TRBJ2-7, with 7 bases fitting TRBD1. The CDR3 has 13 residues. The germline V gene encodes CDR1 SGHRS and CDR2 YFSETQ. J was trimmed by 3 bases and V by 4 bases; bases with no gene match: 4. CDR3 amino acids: CASSPYRGYEQYF. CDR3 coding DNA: TGCGCCAGCAGCCCCTACAGGGGCTACGAGCAGTACTTC.

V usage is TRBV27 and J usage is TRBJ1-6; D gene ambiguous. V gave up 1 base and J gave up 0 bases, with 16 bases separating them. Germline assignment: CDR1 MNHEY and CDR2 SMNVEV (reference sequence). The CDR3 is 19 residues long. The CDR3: CASSLYWTGRSSYNSPLHF. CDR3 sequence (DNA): TGTGCCAGCAGTTTATACTGGACTGGGAGGAGCTCCTATAATTCACCCCTCCACTTT.

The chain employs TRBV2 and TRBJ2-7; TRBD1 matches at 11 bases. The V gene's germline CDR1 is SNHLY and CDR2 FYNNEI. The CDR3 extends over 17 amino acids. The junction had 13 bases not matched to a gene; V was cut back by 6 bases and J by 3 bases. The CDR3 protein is CASSDVTGQGVIYEQYF. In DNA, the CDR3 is TGTGCCAGCAGCGACGTTACGGGACAGGGGGTAATCTACGAGCAGTACTTC.

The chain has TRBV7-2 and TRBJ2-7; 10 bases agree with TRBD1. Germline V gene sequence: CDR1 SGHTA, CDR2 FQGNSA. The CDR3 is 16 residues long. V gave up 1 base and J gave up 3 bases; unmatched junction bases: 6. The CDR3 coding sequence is TGTGCCAGCAGCTTAGTATCGGGACAGGGGTTCTACGAGCAGTACTTC. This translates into CASSLVSGQGFYEQYF.

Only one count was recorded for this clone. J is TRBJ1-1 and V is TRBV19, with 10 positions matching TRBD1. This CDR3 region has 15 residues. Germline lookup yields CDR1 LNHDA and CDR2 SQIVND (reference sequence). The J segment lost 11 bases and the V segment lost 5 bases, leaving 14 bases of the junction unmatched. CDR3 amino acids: CASSPFISDRGQAFF. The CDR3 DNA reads TGTGCCAGTAGTCCCTTCATATCCGACAGGGGGCAGGCTTTCTTT. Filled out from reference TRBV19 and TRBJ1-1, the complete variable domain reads DGGITQSPKYLFRKEGQNVTLSCEQNLNHDAMYWYRQDPGQGLRLIYYSQIVNDFQKGDIAEGYSVSREKKESFPLTVTSAQKNPTAFYLCASSPFISDRGQAFFGQGTRLTVV.

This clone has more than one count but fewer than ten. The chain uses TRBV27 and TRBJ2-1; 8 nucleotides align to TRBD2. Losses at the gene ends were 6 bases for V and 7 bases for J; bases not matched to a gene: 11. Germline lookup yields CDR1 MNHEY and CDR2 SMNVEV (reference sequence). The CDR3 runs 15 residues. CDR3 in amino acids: CASRRPGTSRNEQFF. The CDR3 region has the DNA TGTGCCAGCAGGAGGCCCGGGACTAGTAGAAATGAGCAGTTCTTC.

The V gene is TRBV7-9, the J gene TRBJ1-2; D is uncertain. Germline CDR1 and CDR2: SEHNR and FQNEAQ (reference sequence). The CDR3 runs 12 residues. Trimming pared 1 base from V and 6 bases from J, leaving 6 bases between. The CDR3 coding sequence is TGTGCCAGCAGCTTAGGCGTCGATGGCTACACCTTC. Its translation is CASSLGVDGYTF.

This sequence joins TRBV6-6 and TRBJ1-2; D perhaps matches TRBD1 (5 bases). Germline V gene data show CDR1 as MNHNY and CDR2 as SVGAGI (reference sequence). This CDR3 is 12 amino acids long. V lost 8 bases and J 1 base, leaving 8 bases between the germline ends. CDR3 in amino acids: CASRGGNYGYTF. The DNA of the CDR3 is TGTGCCAGCCGCGGGGGTAACTATGGCTACACCTTC.

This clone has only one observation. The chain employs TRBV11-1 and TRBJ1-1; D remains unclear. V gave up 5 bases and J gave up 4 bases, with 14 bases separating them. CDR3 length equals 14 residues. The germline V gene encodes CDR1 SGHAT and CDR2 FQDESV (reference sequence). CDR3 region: CASSLQGRVTEAFF. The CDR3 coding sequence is TGTGCCAGCAGCCTCCAAGGTCGGGTCACTGAAGCTTTCTTT.

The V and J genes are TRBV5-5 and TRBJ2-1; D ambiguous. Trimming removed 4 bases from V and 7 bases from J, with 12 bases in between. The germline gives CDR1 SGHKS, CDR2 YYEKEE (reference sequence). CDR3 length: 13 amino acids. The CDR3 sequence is CASSPSGGNEQFF. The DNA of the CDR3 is TGTGCCAGCAGCCCCTCGGGTGGAAATGAGCAGTTCTTC.

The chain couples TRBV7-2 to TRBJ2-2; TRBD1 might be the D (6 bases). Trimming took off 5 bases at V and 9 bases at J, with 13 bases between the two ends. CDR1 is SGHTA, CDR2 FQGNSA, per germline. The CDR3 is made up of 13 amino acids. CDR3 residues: CASSLGQNRELFF. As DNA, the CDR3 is TGTGCCAGCAGCCTCGGACAGAATAGGGAGCTGTTTTTT.

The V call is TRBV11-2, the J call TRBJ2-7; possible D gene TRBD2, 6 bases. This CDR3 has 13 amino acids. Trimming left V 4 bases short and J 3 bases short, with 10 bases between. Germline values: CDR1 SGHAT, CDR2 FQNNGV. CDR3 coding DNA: TGTGCCAGCAGCTCTCGGGGAGGCTACGAGCAGTACTTC. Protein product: CASSSRGGYEQYF.